This entry lists 17 T cell receptor beta chains sequenced from one sample in a study of T-cell memory formation after mild COVID-19. TCRdb itself ran the 5' RACE reads through MiXCR, one entry per CDR3 protein. The table lists 200,000 to 250,000 distinct CDR3 sequences, more than 8% of them singletons. Sequencing input: PBMCs or a T cell subset sorted from them (not recorded which). These receptors all come from a man between 18 and 29 years old who had mild COVID-19 (a few samples of this study predate the infection). Cell type and time point are not known.

The V call is TRBV5-1, the J call TRBJ2-3, with 7 positions matching TRBD1. With V trimmed by 2 bases and J by 1 base, 1 base remained unmatched. The CDR3 loop spans 14 amino acids. The V gene's germline CDR1 is SGHRS and CDR2 YFSETQ. The CDR3 reads CASSFTGGTDTQYF. CDR3 nucleotides: TGCGCCAGCAGCTTCACAGGGGGCACAGATACGCAGTATTTT. Using reference TRBV5-1 and TRBJ2-3 for the parts outside the CDR3, the full variable domain is KAGVTQTPRYLIKTRGQQVTLSCSPISGHRSVSWYQQTPGQGLQFLFEYFSETQRNKGNFPGRFSGRQFSNSRSEMNVSTLELGDSALYLCASSFTGGTDTQYFGPGTRLTVL.

V usage is TRBV12-3 or TRBV12-4 and J usage is TRBJ2-5; 11 nucleotides agree with TRBD1. The junction had 13 bases not matched to a gene; V was cut back by 5 bases and J by 5 bases. CDR3 size: 17 residues. The CDR3 DNA reads TGTGCCAGCAGTGCCCTACCGGGACAGGGGGAGGGGGAGACCCAGTACTTC. The encoded protein is CASSALPGQGEGETQYF.

This clonotype has more than one count but fewer than ten. The rearrangement links TRBV24-1 to TRBJ1-5; D uncertain. This CDR3 has 13 residues. The V and J ends lost 4 bases and 5 bases respectively, with 8 bases between them. Germline lookup yields CDR1 KGHDR and CDR2 SFDVKD. This CDR3 is CATSDRTDQPQHF. In DNA form, the CDR3 reads TGTGCCACCAGTGACAGGACCGATCAGCCCCAGCATTTT.

This clonotype showed up many times. This chain uses TRBV3-1 with TRBJ2-5, with D possibly matching TRBD2 (5 bases). Germline V gene lookup returns CDR1 LGHDT and CDR2 YNNKEL (reference sequence). With 3 bases removed from V and 7 bases from J, the gap between germline ends came to 15 bases. The CDR3 contains 14 residues. The CDR3 DNA is TGTGCCAGCAGCCACCCGCGGGCCCATGGGACCCAGTACTTC. Amino acids: CASSHPRAHGTQYF.

The rearrangement links TRBV18 to TRBJ1-5; D remains ambiguous. CDR1 KGHSH and CDR2 LQKENI come from the germline V gene. The length of the CDR3 is 15 residues. Trimming stripped 5 bases from V and 0 bases from J, with 11 bases between. CDR3 sequence (DNA): TGTGCCAGCTCAGGAGATCCCTATAGCAATCAGCCCCAGCATTTT. This codes for CASSGDPYSNQPQHF.

Only a few counts were recorded for this clonotype. The chain employs TRBV5-1 and TRBJ1-1, with 8 positions matching TRBD1. Germline V gives CDR1 SGHRS, CDR2 YFSETQ. V shed 5 bases and J 6 bases; nucleotides not matched to a gene: 15. The CDR3 length is 16 residues. In DNA, the CDR3 is TGCGCCAGCAGACCCTCCGAGACAGGGGCGATGGCTGAAGCTTTCTTT. It codes for CASRPSETGAMAEAFF.

This clonotype was detected ten times or more. J is TRBJ2-2 and V is TRBV4-3; 7 bases are shared with TRBD1. J was trimmed by 1 base and V by 2 bases; bases with no gene match: 7. Germline V lookup: CDR1 LGHNA, CDR2 YSLEER. The length of the CDR3 is 17 residues. CDR3 sequence (DNA): TGCGCCAGCAGCCAACTCGGGACAGCCTTGAACACCGGGGAGCTGTTTTTT. Its translation: CASSQLGTALNTGELFF.

The V gene is TRBV20-1, the J gene TRBJ1-5; D is unclear. The CDR3 is 13 residues long. Looked up from germline, CDR1 is DFQATT and CDR2 is SNEGSKA (reference sequence). V lost 0 bases to trimming and J lost 11 bases, with 14 bases between them. CDR3 coding DNA: TGCAGTGCTAGAGATGGGCAGGCGGTTTCCCAGCATTTT. As protein: CSARDGQAVSQHF.

V gene TRBV20-1 combines with J gene TRBJ2-5; D remains ambiguous. Germline V gene data show CDR1 as DFQATT and CDR2 as SNEGSKA (reference sequence). The CDR3 has 11 residues. V shed 3 bases and J shed 2 bases, with 4 bases lying between them. CDR3 region: CSASGQETQYF. CDR3 in DNA: TGCAGTGCTAGCGGGCAAGAGACCCAGTACTTC.

This clonotype came up a few times. The chain has TRBV12-3 or TRBV12-4 and TRBJ2-1; TRBD1 matches at 9 bases. The length of the CDR3 is 16 residues. Germline trimming cut 6 bases from V and 6 bases from J; bases unmatched to any gene: 12. CDR3 in DNA: TGTGCCAGCAGCCCTCGAGGGATGACAGGGGGCAATGAGCAGTTCTTC. Translating it yields CASSPRGMTGGNEQFF.

V gene TRBV6-2 or TRBV6-3 combines with J gene TRBJ1-2; D not certain. Trimming shortened V by 6 bases and J by 4 bases, and 12 bases separated the two germline ends. This CDR3 has 13 amino acids. Germline V CDR1 and CDR2: MNHEY, SVGEGT. DNA for the CDR3: TGTGCCAGCAGCCTTGACGGCCTCTATGGCTACACCTTC. Translating gives CASSLDGLYGYTF.

V gene TRBV5-1 combines with J gene TRBJ2-3; D call uncertain. Between the trimmed V and J ends, which lost 0 bases and 3 bases, there was a span of 14 bases. This CDR3 comprises 16 residues. CDR1 and CDR2 (germline): SGHRS, YFSETQ. This chain's CDR3 is CASSLVGQLGTDTQYF. The CDR3 nucleotides are TGCGCCAGCAGCTTGGTAGGGCAACTGGGAACAGATACGCAGTATTTT.

This rearrangement joins TRBV5-1 to TRBJ1-1; no clear D. The CDR3 runs to 14 residues. Germline V lookup: CDR1 SGHRS, CDR2 YFSETQ. Trimming took off 5 bases at V and 1 base at J, with 12 bases between the two ends. CDR3 protein: CASRPELANTEAFF. CDR3 DNA sequence: TGCGCCAGCAGACCCGAATTGGCGAACACTGAAGCTTTCTTT.

This clonotype was counted at least ten times. The chain couples TRBV29-1 to TRBJ2-3; D ambiguous. The CDR3 extends over 12 amino acids. Germline V gene sequence: CDR1 SQVTM, CDR2 ANQGSEA. The V gene lost 4 bases and the J gene lost 4 bases, with 9 bases spanning the gap. CDR3 in DNA: TGCAGCGTTGGCACCAGCGCAGATACGCAGTATTTT. Its translation is CSVGTSADTQYF.

This clonotype came up a few times. The chain combines TRBV4-3 with TRBJ2-3; D may be TRBD1 (5 bases). The CDR3 is 15 residues long. V shed 4 bases and J shed 2 bases, with 13 bases lying between them. Germline V gene data show CDR1 as LGHNA and CDR2 as YSLEER. In DNA, the CDR3 is TGCGCCAGCAGCCTCGGACACTACTTCACAGATACGCAGTATTTT. Encoded protein: CASSLGHYFTDTQYF.

The rearrangement links TRBV12-3 or TRBV12-4 to TRBJ1-4; D is possibly TRBD1 (5 bases). There are 14 residues in the CDR3. Trimming pared 6 bases from V and 5 bases from J, leaving 13 bases between. This chain's CDR3 is CASSPTGGNEKLFF. In DNA form, the CDR3 reads TGTGCCAGCAGCCCGACGGGGGGGAATGAAAAACTGTTTTTT.

This clonotype was counted many times. This chain uses TRBV6-2 or TRBV6-3 with TRBJ2-1, with 10 bases identical to TRBD2. The length of the CDR3 is 14 residues. V lost 6 bases to trimming and J lost 3 bases; unmatched junction nucleotides: 2. The germline V gene has CDR1 MNHEY and CDR2 SVGEGT. The chain's CDR3 is CASRASGGYNEQFF. In DNA form, the CDR3 reads TGTGCCAGCAGAGCTAGCGGGGGCTACAATGAGCAGTTCTTC.